A single sample gave rise to the 31 T cell receptor beta chains below, sequenced in a study of cytomegalovirus exposure and HLA in healthy donors. A multiplex PCR was run with 60 Vbeta primers and 13 Jbeta primers. Sequencing used immunoSEQ multiplex PCR; TCRdb keeps in-frame clones, though not all of them. Of about 140,000 clones listed, about 80% are singletons. Sequencing was carried out using PBMCs. The receptors here all came from a man in his forties in good health and CMV-seropositive.

The chain links TRBV6-1 to TRBJ1-5, with D unresolved. CDR1 MNHNS and CDR2 SASEGT come from the germline V gene. The length of the CDR3 is 13 residues. Trimming removed 3 bases at V and 7 bases at J, with 10 bases between. This CDR3 is CASSERVAQPQHF. The CDR3 region has the DNA TGTGCCAGCAGTGAGAGGGTTGCCCAGCCCCAGCATTTT.

This sequence joins TRBV5-4 and TRBJ1-4; TRBD1 might be the D (6 bases). With 4 bases removed from V and 7 bases from J, the gap between germline ends came to 17 bases. CDR3 length: 15 residues. Germline assignment: CDR1 SGHNT and CDR2 YYREEE (reference sequence). This CDR3 is CASSPRQAVGEKLFF. In DNA, the CDR3 is TGTGCCAGCAGCCCTAGACAGGCCGTAGGTGAAAAACTGTTTTTT.

The gene calls are TRBV4-2 and TRBJ2-1, with a possible D match to TRBD2 (5 bases). The CDR3 loop spans 15 amino acids. Germline CDR1 and CDR2: LGHNA and YNFKEQ. V was pared by 0 bases and J by 6 bases, with 12 bases between. The CDR3 DNA sequence: TGTGCCAGCAGCCAAGAGGCTAGCCCTTCCAATGAGCAGTTCTTC. This sequence encodes CASSQEASPSNEQFF.

This clone was seen a few times. This chain joins TRBV7-2 and TRBJ1-1, with 7 bases fitting TRBD1. The J segment lost 0 bases and the V segment lost 5 bases, leaving 3 bases of the junction unmatched. Per germline, CDR1 SGHTA and CDR2 FQGNSA. The CDR3 runs to 14 residues. CDR3 in amino acids: CASSPGTVNTEAFF. CDR3 nucleotide sequence: TGTGCCAGCAGCCCCGGGACAGTGAACACTGAAGCTTTCTTT.

The gene calls are TRBV7-2 and TRBJ1-2; no definite D call. CDR1 and CDR2 (germline): SGHTA, FQGNSA. Trimming cost V 5 bases and J 5 bases, with 15 bases left between them. The CDR3 covers 14 residues. The CDR3 DNA follows: TGTGCCAGCAGCCAAGATAAAGCGGGGTATGGCTACACCTTC. This codes for CASSQDKAGYGYTF.

This clone showed up just a few times. The chain has TRBV5-8 and TRBJ2-1; tentatively, D is TRBD1 or TRBD2 (5 bases each). The CDR3 contains 15 residues. The V end lost 4 bases, the J end lost 0 bases, and 11 bases lay between the germline ends. CDR1 is SGHTS, CDR2 YDEGEE, per germline. The CDR3 DNA sequence: TGTGCCAGCAGCCTGGGACGGAGCTCCTACAATGAGCAGTTCTTC. It is translated as CASSLGRSSYNEQFF.

This rearrangement joins TRBV7-3 to TRBJ2-2; D possibly corresponds to TRBD1 (6 bases). Trimming stripped 4 bases from V and 5 bases from J, with 11 bases between. This CDR3 has 14 amino acids. Germline CDR1 SGHTA, CDR2 FQGTGA. CDR3 nucleotide sequence: TGTGCCAGCAGCTCCCAAGGGGGTACCGGGGAGCTGTTTTTT. Protein sequence: CASSSQGGTGELFF.

The chain employs TRBV19 and TRBJ1-4; possibly TRBD1 for D (6 bases). The germline V and J ends were trimmed by 5 bases and 11 bases, with 18 bases remaining between them. Per germline, CDR1 LNHDA and CDR2 SQIVND (reference sequence). The CDR3 is 14 amino acids. In nucleotides, the CDR3 is TGTGCCAGTAGTTCTTCCGGGACGCAGGGGAAACTGTTTTTT. This encodes CASSSSGTQGKLFF.

The J gene is TRBJ2-7, the V gene TRBV7-2, with D tentatively TRBD1 (6 bases). The V end was cut by 1 base, the J end by 5 bases, with 9 bases between. Germline CDR1 reads SGHTA; CDR2 reads FQGNSA. The CDR3 is 13 amino acids. The CDR3 nucleotides read TGTGCCAGCAGCTTAGGGACAGAGAACGAGCAGTACTTC. It is translated as CASSLGTENEQYF.

The chain combines TRBV5-6 with TRBJ1-1, with TRBD1 as a possible D gene (5 bases). Germline loops: CDR1 SGHDT, CDR2 YYEEEE. Deletions cut 0 bases from V and 9 bases from J, with 15 bases between. The CDR3 sequence is 14 residues long. CDR3 protein: CASSLGSWGPQAFF. Written as DNA, the CDR3 is TGTGCCAGCAGCTTGGGCTCTTGGGGCCCTCAAGCTTTCTTT.

This clone was recorded only once. The rearrangement uses TRBV18 and TRBJ1-1; D not resolved. CDR1 and CDR2 from the germline V gene are KGHSH and LQKENI. The CDR3 runs to 17 residues. V was cut by 3 bases and J by 0 bases, with 17 bases left in between. DNA of the CDR3: TGTGCCAGCTCACCCCGACTGCAGTCCTTTCTGAACACTGAAGCTTTCTTT. It specifies CASSPRLQSFLNTEAFF.

This clone was recorded many times. V is TRBV27 and J is TRBJ1-4, with D possibly TRBD1 on 5 matching bases. The germline V gene has CDR1 MNHEY and CDR2 SMNVEV (reference sequence). V was trimmed by 2 bases and J by 8 bases, leaving 9 bases between them. CDR3 length equals 13 residues. DNA of the CDR3: TGTGCCAGCAGTTTACGGGGGTTGGAAAAACTGTTTTTT. Translating gives CASSLRGLEKLFF.

The rearrangement links TRBV4-1 to TRBJ2-5; 8 nucleotides line up with TRBD2. Trimming took 4 bases from V and 4 from J; bases not matched to a gene: 8. Germline assignment: CDR1 MGHRA and CDR2 YSYEKL. This CDR3 is built from 15 residues. The CDR3 DNA sequence: TGCGCCAGCAGCCTGGTCCCGGGGGGGCTAGAGACCCAGTACTTC. Translating it yields CASSLVPGGLETQYF.

Of note for this clone: Different DNA sequences within this sample yield the same CDR3. This chain links TRBV7-6 with TRBJ1-1, with TRBD1 matching over 7 bases. The CDR3 length is 14 residues. CDR1 is SGHVS, CDR2 FNYEAQ, per germline. J lost 3 bases, V lost 6 bases, and 7 bases had no gene match. The CDR3 loop is CASSFGQGDTEAFF. CDR3 bases: TGTGCCAGCAGTTTCGGGCAGGGGGACACTGAAGCTTTCTTT.

This clone has only a few counts. The V call is TRBV30, the J call TRBJ1-2; D is perhaps TRBD1 (5 bases). V shed 3 bases and J shed 4 bases, with 12 bases lying between them. The CDR3 is 13 residues long. Germline lookup yields CDR1 GTSNPN and CDR2 SVGIG (reference sequence). The chain's CDR3 is CAWSPGVPYGYTF. CDR3 nucleotide sequence: TGTGCCTGGAGCCCGGGGGTTCCCTATGGCTACACCTTC. Full variable domain (rest looked up from reference TRBV30 and TRBJ1-2): SQTIHQWPATLVQPVGSPLSLECTVEGTSNPNLYWYRQAAGRGLQLLFYSVGIGQISSEVPQNLSASRPQDRQFILSSKKLLLSDSGFYLCAWSPGVPYGYTFGSGTRLTVV.

The chain is built from TRBV2 and TRBJ2-2; D remains ambiguous. The V and J ends lost 6 bases and 1 base respectively, with 12 bases between them. The germline gives CDR1 SNHLY, CDR2 FYNNEI. This CDR3 comprises 15 residues. As DNA, the CDR3 is TGTGCCAGCAGGATCAGCGAGTGGAACACCGGGGAGCTGTTTTTT. This encodes CASRISEWNTGELFF.

The chain uses TRBV11-3 and TRBJ1-5; the D gene is possibly TRBD1 (5 bases). V was pared by 3 bases and J by 0 bases, with 9 bases between. Germline assignment: CDR1 SGHNT and CDR2 YENEEA. CDR3 length: 15 amino acids. The CDR3 nucleotides read TGTGCCAGCAGCTTGGACACGGATAGCAATCAGCCCCAGCATTTT. Amino acids: CASSLDTDSNQPQHF.

The V gene is TRBV4-3, the J gene TRBJ2-2, with D possibly matching TRBD1 (6 bases). The V end lost 3 bases, the J end lost 8 bases, and 16 bases lay between the germline ends. Germline V gene data show CDR1 as LGHNA and CDR2 as YSLEER. This CDR3 is built from 15 residues. The CDR3 loop is CASSQENRVGGELFF. DNA for the CDR3: TGCGCCAGCAGCCAGGAAAACAGGGTCGGAGGGGAGCTGTTTTTT.

This sequence joins TRBV6-5 and TRBJ1-4; 7 positions agree with TRBD1. Germline V gene sequence: CDR1 MNHEY, CDR2 SVGAGI. V trimming: 6 bases; J trimming: 4 bases; junction bases outside the gene matches: 5. The CDR3 is 14 amino acids. Here the CDR3 reads CASRMGQLNEKLFF. The CDR3 region has the DNA TGTGCCAGCAGGATGGGACAGCTTAATGAAAAACTGTTTTTT.

This rearrangement joins TRBV11-2 to TRBJ2-7; a possible D gene is TRBD1 (5 bases). V was shortened by 0 bases and J by 2 bases, with 11 bases between the two germline ends. Looked up from germline, CDR1 is SGHAT and CDR2 is FQNNGV. This CDR3 is built from 15 residues. The CDR3 protein is CASSLEAARAYEQYF. CDR3 DNA: TGTGCCAGCAGCTTAGAAGCTGCCAGGGCCTACGAGCAGTACTTC.

This chain joins TRBV2 and TRBJ2-5; 10 bases are a match to TRBD1. The end of the DNA aligns better with TRBJ2-7, so the J call may be wrong. The CDR3 consists of 14 residues. The germline V gene encodes CDR1 SNHLY and CDR2 FYNNEI. The CDR3 DNA reads TGTGCCAGCAACGCCGGGACAGGGGTCTACGAGCAGTACTTC. It encodes CASNAGTGVYEQYF.

This clone was recorded a few times. The chain has TRBV4-1 and TRBJ2-3; D is unresolved. The CDR3 extends over 15 amino acids. V was trimmed by 0 bases and J by 0 bases, leaving 7 bases between them. Germline CDR1 and CDR2: MGHRA and YSYEKL. Here the CDR3 DNA reads TGCGCCAGCAGCCAAGATCGTCCCAGCACAGATACGCAGTATTTT. It codes for CASSQDRPSTDTQYF.

The rearrangement joins TRBV19 to TRBJ1-5; D perhaps matches TRBD1 (6 bases). The CDR3 runs to 14 residues. V lost 3 bases, J lost 4 bases, and 10 bases lay in between. Germline CDR1 LNHDA, CDR2 SQIVND (reference sequence). The chain's CDR3 is CASSIGQPNQPQHF. CDR3 nucleotide sequence: TGTGCCAGTAGTATCGGACAGCCGAATCAGCCCCAGCATTTT. Using reference TRBV19 and TRBJ1-5 for the parts outside the CDR3, the full variable domain is DGGITQSPKYLFRKEGQNVTLSCEQNLNHDAMYWYRQDPGQGLRLIYYSQIVNDFQKGDIAEGYSVSREKKESFPLTVTSAQKNPTAFYLCASSIGQPNQPQHFGDGTRLSIL.

The V and J genes are TRBV9 and TRBJ2-1, with 9 bases that match TRBD2. Germline assignment: CDR1 SGDLS and CDR2 YYNGEE. There are 17 residues in the CDR3. V lost 3 bases and J lost 2; bases outside the gene matches: 9. The CDR3: CASSEPQTSGPYNEQFF. The CDR3 DNA is TGTGCCAGCAGCGAGCCCCAAACTAGCGGGCCCTACAATGAGCAGTTCTTC.

The V gene is TRBV5-1, the J gene TRBJ2-7, with 9 bases fitting TRBD1. Germline CDR1 SGHRS, CDR2 YFSETQ. The V and J ends lost 3 bases and 12 bases, in that order; junction bases with no gene match: 13. CDR3 length equals 14 residues. The CDR3 DNA reads as TGCGCCAGCAGCTCCGCCATGGGGACAGGGAGAGTGTACTTC. Translation gives CASSSAMGTGRVYF.

The chain uses TRBV29-1 and TRBJ1-2; possible D gene TRBD1, 5 bases. This CDR3 has 14 amino acids. With 3 bases removed from V and 2 bases from J, the gap between germline ends came to 13 bases. Germline V gives CDR1 SQVTM, CDR2 ANQGSEA. The CDR3 is CSVDPGFPNYGYTF. Written as DNA, the CDR3 is TGCAGCGTTGACCCAGGGTTTCCAAACTATGGCTACACCTTC.

V gene TRBV10-3 combines with J gene TRBJ1-2; TRBD1 might be the D (6 bases). Deletions cut 3 bases from V and 5 bases from J, with 7 bases between. Germline CDR1 ENHRY, CDR2 SYGVKD. The CDR3 totals 12 residues. The CDR3, as DNA: TGTGCCATCAGTGAAGACAGGTATGGCTACACCTTC. Residues: CAISEDRYGYTF.

This clone has a handful of counts. The chain is built from TRBV7-9 and TRBJ2-7; TRBD2 is a possible D gene (6 bases). This CDR3 has 15 residues. The germline V gene has CDR1 SEHNR and CDR2 FQNEAQ (reference sequence). Trimming cost V 2 bases and J 0 bases, with 11 bases left between them. CDR3 nucleotides: TGTGCCAGCAGCTTAAGGGCGGGATTCTCCTACGAGCAGTACTTC. Translated: CASSLRAGFSYEQYF.

This clone has only one observation. The chain couples TRBV5-1 to TRBJ2-3, with 7 bases identical to TRBD1. V was clipped by 2 bases and J by 2 bases; unmatched bases: 8. The CDR3 runs 16 residues. CDR1 and CDR2 (germline): SGHRS, YFSETQ. CDR3 coding DNA: TGCGCCAGCAGCTTTAAAGTAGGACAGGACACAGATACGCAGTATTTT. It encodes CASSFKVGQDTDTQYF.

The V call is TRBV9, the J call TRBJ2-2, with D hard to call. V dropped 0 bases and J dropped 5 bases, with 5 bases sitting between them. This CDR3 has 13 residues. Germline assignment: CDR1 SGDLS and CDR2 YYNGEE. Written as DNA, the CDR3 is TGTGCCAGCAGCGTAGTAACAACCGGGGAGCTGTTTTTT. Translated, it gives CASSVVTTGELFF.

The chain couples TRBV4-2 to TRBJ1-5, with TRBD1 identical over 10 bases. The CDR3 is made up of 19 amino acids. Germline trimming cut 3 bases from V and 2 bases from J; bases unmatched to any gene: 13. CDR1 LGHNA and CDR2 YNFKEQ come from the germline V gene. The CDR3 DNA reads as TGTGCCAGCAGCCAGGGACAGGGGAACACCCCTGAGCGCAATCAGCCCCAGCATTTT. Its protein product is CASSQGQGNTPERNQPQHF.